These 29 T cell receptor beta chains originate from one sample sequenced in a study of CD8 T cells in Susac syndrome. Random hexamers served to reverse transcribe roughly 0.45 to 1 ug RNA. A single record per CDR3 protein comes from TCRdb applying MiXCR to the immunoSEQ multiplex PCR reads. This sample carries 110,000 to 150,000 distinct CDR3 sequences, about 94% of them seen once, and the ten largest clones take 0.084%. The sample taken for sequencing was CD4+ T cells from PBMCs. The receptors were sampled from a human donor with Susac syndrome.

In this sample, this clonotype turned up once. The chain uses TRBV11-2 and TRBJ1-2; D gene ambiguous. Germline assignment: CDR1 SGHAT and CDR2 FQNNGV. Trimming removed 0 bases from V and 4 bases from J, with 9 bases in between. The CDR3 is 14 residues long. CDR3 in DNA: TGTGCCAGCAGCTTAGAGCCAGGCGGCTATGGCTACACCTTC. It specifies CASSLEPGGYGYTF.

V usage is TRBV20-1 and J usage is TRBJ1-4, with TRBD1 as a possible D gene (6 bases). This CDR3 spans 13 amino acids. CDR1 and CDR2 (germline): DFQATT, SNEGSKA (reference sequence). With 5 bases removed from V and 5 bases from J, the gap between germline ends came to 12 bases. Here the CDR3 DNA reads TGCAGTGCTGGGGGCAGGGTAAATGAAAAACTGTTTTTT. Protein product: CSAGGRVNEKLFF.

This clonotype was observed a few times. The chain carries TRBV6-5 and TRBJ2-5; 7 positions match TRBD1. The junction had 7 bases not matched to a gene; V was cut back by 2 bases and J by 1 base. The germline V gene encodes CDR1 MNHEY and CDR2 SVGAGI. This CDR3 comprises 16 residues. CDR3 sequence: CASSYVQGFGQETQYF. The CDR3 DNA reads as TGTGCCAGCAGTTACGTACAGGGGTTTGGCCAAGAGACCCAGTACTTC.

The chain has TRBV5-1 and TRBJ1-1; 8 bases are shared with TRBD1. With V trimmed by 4 bases and J by 5 bases, 7 bases remained unmatched. CDR1 and CDR2 from the germline V gene are SGHRS and YFSETQ. This CDR3 region has 14 residues. The CDR3 spells CASSLQGANTEAFF. In DNA, the CDR3 is TGCGCCAGCAGCCTCCAGGGGGCGAATACTGAAGCTTTCTTT. The whole variable domain, remainder taken from reference TRBV5-1 and TRBJ1-1, is KAGVTQTPRYLIKTRGQQVTLSCSPISGHRSVSWYQQTPGQGLQFLFEYFSETQRNKGNFPGRFSGRQFSNSRSEMNVSTLELGDSALYLCASSLQGANTEAFFGQGTRLTVV.

The rearrangement links TRBV7-9 to TRBJ2-5; no firm D call. The CDR3 is made up of 15 amino acids. Germline V lookup: CDR1 SEHNR, CDR2 FQNEAQ (reference sequence). Between the trimmed V and J ends, which lost 5 bases and 2 bases, there was a span of 15 bases. The CDR3 is CASSRLYGRQETQYF. The CDR3, as DNA: TGTGCCAGCAGCCGTTTGTACGGTAGGCAAGAGACCCAGTACTTC.

V usage is TRBV20-1 and J usage is TRBJ2-7; D is uncertain. Trimming took 3 bases from V and 3 from J, leaving 9 bases between them. This CDR3 is built from 12 residues. The germline gives CDR1 DFQATT, CDR2 SNEGSKA (reference sequence). The CDR3 sequence: CSASGSGYEQYF. The CDR3 nucleotides are TGCAGTGCTAGTGGATCCGGCTACGAGCAGTACTTC.

The rearrangement links TRBV29-1 to TRBJ2-5; 10 bases agree with TRBD2. Trimming cost V 7 bases and J 5 bases; bases outside gene matches: 10. CDR1 is SQVTM and CDR2 is ANQGSEA in the germline V gene. The CDR3 has 14 amino acids. In DNA form, the CDR3 reads TGCAGCGGGTCTAGCGGGAGTCGGCTGGAGACCCAGTACTTC. Translated: CSGSSGSRLETQYF.

This chain links TRBV3-1 with TRBJ2-3; a possible D gene is TRBD2 (7 bases). The CDR3 is 15 residues long. Trimming shortened V by 4 bases and J by 1 base, and 12 bases separated the two germline ends. Germline CDR1 and CDR2: LGHDT and YNNKEL (reference sequence). CDR3 nucleotides: TGTGCCAGCAGCCGTTGGGAGGGGGGCACAGATACGCAGTATTTT. Translating gives CASSRWEGGTDTQYF.

This chain joins TRBV7-2 and TRBJ2-5; D could derive from TRBD1 or TRBD2 (5 bases each). Trimming took off 5 bases at V and 5 bases at J, with 21 bases between the two ends. Germline-derived CDR1 and CDR2 are SGHTA and FQGNSA. The CDR3 covers 16 residues. The DNA of the CDR3 is TGTGCCAGCAGCGACCGCAGCCGCACAGGAGGTGAGACCCAGTACTTC. This encodes CASSDRSRTGGETQYF.

The genes are TRBV30 and TRBJ1-1; no firm D call. Germline CDR1 and CDR2: GTSNPN and SVGIG (reference sequence). The CDR3 is 11 amino acids. V was pared by 4 bases and J by 2 bases, with 5 bases between. The CDR3 spells CAWKRNTEAFF. The CDR3, as DNA: TGTGCCTGGAAACGAAACACTGAAGCTTTCTTT.

V is TRBV6-1 and J is TRBJ1-1; D is unresolved. V was cut by 7 bases and J by 0 bases, with 21 bases left in between. Germline lookup yields CDR1 MNHNS and CDR2 SASEGT. The CDR3 sequence is 17 residues long. CDR3 in amino acids: CASKSGRSSALNTEAFF. The CDR3 bases are TGTGCCAGCAAATCGGGCAGAAGCTCTGCCCTGAACACTGAAGCTTTCTTT.

The rearrangement uses TRBV6-1 and TRBJ2-3; 8 bases fit TRBD2. The CDR3 has 17 residues. V dropped 3 bases and J dropped 1; count of bases not matched to a gene: 9. Per germline, CDR1 MNHNS and CDR2 SASEGT. DNA for the CDR3: TGTGCCAGCAGTGACCGCCGGGTAGCGGGGCGCACAGATACGCAGTATTTT. This sequence encodes CASSDRRVAGRTDTQYF.

The chain couples TRBV4-1 to TRBJ2-5, with D maybe TRBD2 (5 bases). V lost 3 bases, J lost 0 bases, and 8 bases lay in between. The CDR3 sequence is 14 residues long. The germline V gene has CDR1 MGHRA and CDR2 YSYEKL. The CDR3 reads CASSHWTDQETQYF. The DNA of the CDR3 is TGCGCCAGCAGCCACTGGACTGACCAAGAGACCCAGTACTTC.

The chain uses TRBV29-1 and TRBJ2-3; a weak D match, TRBD1 (6 bases). Germline loops: CDR1 SQVTM, CDR2 ANQGSEA. The CDR3 is 13 residues long. V was pared by 6 bases and J by 2 bases, with 12 bases between. CDR3 region: CSVDGQNTDTQYF. The CDR3 coding sequence is TGCAGCGTGGACGGACAGAACACAGATACGCAGTATTTT.

The chain links TRBV4-2 to TRBJ2-1, with TRBD2 matching over 7 bases. V was pared by 1 base and J by 2 bases, with 5 bases of the junction left unmatched. The CDR3 runs 16 residues. Germline V CDR1 and CDR2: LGHNA, YNFKEQ. The DNA of the CDR3 is TGTGCCAGCAGCCAAGCACTAGCGCAGACCTACAATGAGCAGTTCTTC. This gives the protein CASSQALAQTYNEQFF.

V usage is TRBV20-1 and J usage is TRBJ2-5; no firm D call. V was pared by 0 bases and J by 4 bases, with 15 bases between. This CDR3 contains 15 residues. Per germline, CDR1 DFQATT and CDR2 SNEGSKA (reference sequence). The CDR3 loop reads CSARDRVTASETQYF. The CDR3 DNA follows: TGCAGTGCTAGAGATAGAGTGACGGCCTCAGAGACCCAGTACTTC.

In nucleotides, the CDR3 is TGTGCCAGCAGCTCTCAATCTTCGGGGACTGAAGCTTTCTTT. It encodes CASSSQSSGTEAFF. The chain is built from TRBV5-6 and TRBJ1-1; no reliable D call. The CDR3 is 14 residues long. CDR1 and CDR2 (germline): SGHDT, YYEEEE. V was cut by 3 bases and J by 5 bases, with 14 bases left in between.

J is TRBJ2-7 and V is TRBV18; D is unclear. V gave up 3 bases and J gave up 6 bases, with 9 bases separating them. Per the germline V gene, CDR1 is KGHSH and CDR2 is LQKENI. This CDR3 spans 12 amino acids. This CDR3 is CASSPGLGEQYF. CDR3 DNA sequence: TGTGCCAGCTCACCCGGGTTAGGCGAGCAGTACTTC.

The chain recombines TRBV20-1 with TRBJ2-6; D gene ambiguous. This CDR3 spans 17 amino acids. Trimming pared 0 bases from V and 4 bases from J, leaving 16 bases between. Germline V CDR1 and CDR2: DFQATT, SNEGSKA (reference sequence). The CDR3 DNA reads TGCAGTGCTAGAGATACCAGGTTCCGTCAAGGGGCCAACGTCCTGACTTTC. It codes for CSARDTRFRQGANVLTF.

This clonotype was seen just once. The V gene is TRBV4-1, the J gene TRBJ2-7, with D perhaps given as TRBD1 or TRBD2 (7 bases each). The CDR3 length is 15 residues. Germline V lookup: CDR1 MGHRA, CDR2 YSYEKL. V dropped 4 bases and J dropped 0 bases, with 13 bases sitting between them. CDR3: CASSRAGQSSYEQYF. CDR3 nucleotides: TGCGCCAGCAGCCGAGCGGGACAGAGCTCCTACGAGCAGTACTTC.

V gene TRBV3-1 combines with J gene TRBJ1-2, with a weak D call TRBD1 (5 bases). The V end lost 4 bases, the J end lost 8 bases, and 14 bases lay between the germline ends. The CDR3 runs to 13 residues. Germline values: CDR1 LGHDT, CDR2 YNNKEL (reference sequence). The CDR3: CASSPVVGQGYTF. CDR3 DNA sequence: TGTGCCAGCAGCCCCGTTGTGGGGCAAGGCTACACCTTC.

The gene calls are TRBV7-6 and TRBJ2-7; 13 nucleotides align to TRBD2. Germline values: CDR1 SGHVS, CDR2 FNYEAQ. V trimming: 4 bases; J trimming: 2 bases; junction bases outside the gene matches: 2. The CDR3 runs to 15 residues. This chain's CDR3 is CASSSGTSGAYEQYF. CDR3 in DNA: TGTGCCAGCAGCTCGGGGACTAGCGGGGCCTACGAGCAGTACTTC.

The chain joins TRBV7-3 to TRBJ1-2; TRBD1 matches at 7 bases. Looked up from germline, CDR1 is SGHTA and CDR2 is FQGTGA. The J segment lost 4 bases and the V segment lost 8 bases, leaving 7 bases of the junction unmatched. The CDR3 has 13 amino acids. The DNA of the CDR3 is TGTGCCAGCGGCCACGACAGGGCCTATGGCTACACCTTC. This encodes CASGHDRAYGYTF. Full variable domain (rest looked up from reference TRBV7-3 and TRBJ1-2): GAGVSQTPSNKVTEKGKYVELRCDPISGHTALYWYRQSLGQGPEFLIYFQGTGAADDSGLPNDRFFAVRPEGSVSTLKIQRTERGDSAVYLCASGHDRAYGYTFGSGTRLTVV.

The rearrangement joins TRBV15 to TRBJ2-3; 8 bases agree with TRBD2. Trimming cost V 2 bases and J 5 bases; bases outside gene matches: 6. CDR3 length: 15 residues. Germline V gene sequence: CDR1 LNHNV, CDR2 YYDKDF (reference sequence). This CDR3 reads CATSRQAGAVDTQYF. The CDR3 nucleotides read TGTGCCACCAGCAGACAAGCGGGAGCTGTAGATACGCAGTATTTT.

The genes are TRBV4-1 and TRBJ1-1; TRBD1 agrees at 7 bases. The V segment lost 6 bases and the J segment 10 bases; nucleotides outside the gene matches: 11. CDR1 and CDR2 (germline): MGHRA, YSYEKL. The CDR3 has 13 residues. CDR3 residues: CASSRVDRMAAFF. The CDR3 DNA sequence: TGCGCCAGCAGTCGAGTGGACAGGATGGCAGCTTTCTTT.

The rearrangement joins TRBV7-9 to TRBJ1-1, with 8 bases lining up with TRBD1. Germline V CDR1 and CDR2: SEHNR, FQNEAQ (reference sequence). This CDR3 contains 14 residues. V lost 10 bases, J lost 5 bases, and 12 bases stayed unmatched. The CDR3 spells CATLRTGGGTEAFF. Here the CDR3 DNA reads TGTGCCACTCTCCGAACAGGGGGAGGAACTGAAGCTTTCTTT. The whole variable domain, remainder taken from reference TRBV7-9 and TRBJ1-1, is DTGVSQNPRHKITKRGQNVTFRCDPISEHNRLYWYRQTLGQGPEFLTYFQNEAQLEKSRLLSDRFSAERPKGSFSTLEIQRTEQGDSAMYLCATLRTGGGTEAFFGQGTRLTVV.

A single count supports this clonotype. The rearrangement uses TRBV20-1 and TRBJ2-5; D may be TRBD1 (6 bases). Trimming shortened V by 5 bases and J by 5 bases, and 21 bases separated the two germline ends. CDR1 and CDR2 (germline): DFQATT, SNEGSKA (reference sequence). The CDR3 totals 15 residues. CDR3 region: CSAPPVGHLRETQYF. The CDR3 DNA reads as TGCAGTGCTCCCCCCGTGGGACACCTTCGCGAGACCCAGTACTTC.

The rearrangement joins TRBV18 to TRBJ2-3, with D perhaps given as TRBD1 or TRBD2 (5 bases each). V was cut by 0 bases and J by 1 base, with 11 bases left in between. This CDR3 has 16 amino acids. Per the germline V gene, CDR1 is KGHSH and CDR2 is LQKENI. The CDR3 here is CASSPPRGSGTDTQYF. CDR3 nucleotides: TGTGCCAGCTCACCACCGAGGGGCTCGGGCACAGATACGCAGTATTTT.

J is TRBJ2-3 and V is TRBV12-3 or TRBV12-4; 8 bases agree with TRBD2. The CDR3 runs 15 residues. Germline trimming cut 6 bases from V and 1 base from J; bases unmatched to any gene: 6. The CDR3 DNA follows: TGTGCCAGCAGGTCACTAGCGGCCGGCACAGATACGCAGTATTTT. It codes for CASRSLAAGTDTQYF.